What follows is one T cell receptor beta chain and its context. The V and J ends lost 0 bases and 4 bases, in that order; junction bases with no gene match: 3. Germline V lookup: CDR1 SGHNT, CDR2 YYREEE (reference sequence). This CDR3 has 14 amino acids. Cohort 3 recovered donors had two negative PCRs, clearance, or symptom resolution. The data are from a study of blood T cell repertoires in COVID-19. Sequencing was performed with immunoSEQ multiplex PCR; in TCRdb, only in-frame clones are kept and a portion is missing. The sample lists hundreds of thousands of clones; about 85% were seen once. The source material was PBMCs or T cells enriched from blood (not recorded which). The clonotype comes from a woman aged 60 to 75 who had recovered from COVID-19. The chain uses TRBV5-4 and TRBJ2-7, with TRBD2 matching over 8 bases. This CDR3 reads CASSLELAGYEQYF. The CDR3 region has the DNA TGTGCCAGCAGCTTGGAGTTAGCGGGGTACGAGCAGTACTTC. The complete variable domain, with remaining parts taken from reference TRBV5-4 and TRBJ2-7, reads ETGVTQSPTHLIKTRGQQVTLRCSSQSGHNTVSWYQQALGQGPQFIFQYYREEENGRGNFPPRFSGLQFPNYSSELNVNALELDDSALYLCASSLELAGYEQYFGPGTRLTVT.